This T cell receptor beta chain was recovered during a study of control samples from healthy donors and cancer patients. Profiled with immunoSEQ multiplex PCR; TCRdb holds only in-frame clones, not every one. The sample consists of 70,000 or so clones, over 65% of them appearing once. This CDR3 region has 16 residues. Trimming removed 1 base from V and 4 bases from J; junction bases left unmatched: 4. The germline CDR1 and CDR2 sequences are LGHNA and YNFKEQ. The J gene is TRBJ2-6, the V gene TRBV4-2; TRBD2 aligns across 7 bases. Sequencing used blood. This TCR was sampled from a man over 45 in good health. The CDR3 region is CASSQVGGFGANVLTF. The CDR3 DNA is TGTGCCAGCAGCCAAGTGGGGGGGTTCGGGGCCAACGTCCTGACTTTC.